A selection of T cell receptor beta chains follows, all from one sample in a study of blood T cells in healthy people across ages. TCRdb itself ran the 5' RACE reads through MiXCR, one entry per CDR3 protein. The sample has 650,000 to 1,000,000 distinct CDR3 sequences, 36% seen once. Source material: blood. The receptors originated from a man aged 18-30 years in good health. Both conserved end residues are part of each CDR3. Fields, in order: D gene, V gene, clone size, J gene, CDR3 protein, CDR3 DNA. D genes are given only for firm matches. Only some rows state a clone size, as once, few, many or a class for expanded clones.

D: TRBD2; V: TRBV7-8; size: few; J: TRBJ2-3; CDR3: CASSPLLAGGPTDTQYF; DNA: TGTGCCAGCAGTCCTTTATTAGCGGGGGGGCCCACAGATACGCAGTATTTT
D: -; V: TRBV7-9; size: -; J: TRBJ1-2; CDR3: CASSLPLGGTIGGYTF; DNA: TGTGCCAGCAGCTTACCCCTCGGGGGGACGATCGGTGGCTACACCTTC
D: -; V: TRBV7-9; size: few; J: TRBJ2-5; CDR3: CASSLGMTQETQYF; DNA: TGTGCCAGCAGCTTAGGGATGACCCAAGAGACCCAGTACTTC
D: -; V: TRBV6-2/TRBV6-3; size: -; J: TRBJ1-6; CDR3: CASRTSTGVSYNSPLHF; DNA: TGTGCCAGCAGAACTTCGACGGGGGTCTCCTATAATTCACCCCTCCACTTT
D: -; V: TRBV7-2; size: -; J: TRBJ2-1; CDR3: CASSPRSKSSIGVYEQFF; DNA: TGTGCCAGCAGCCCCCGCAGTAAGTCGAGTATCGGTGTCTATGAGCAGTTCTTC
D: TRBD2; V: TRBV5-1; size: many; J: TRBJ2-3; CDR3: CASSRTSGGATDTQYF; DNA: TGCGCCAGCAGTAGAACTAGCGGGGGGGCCACAGATACGCAGTATTTT
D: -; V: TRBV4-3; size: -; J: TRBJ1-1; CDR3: CASSQGWGSRTEAFF; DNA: TGCGCCAGCAGCCAAGGTTGGGGAAGTAGGACTGAAGCTTTCTTT
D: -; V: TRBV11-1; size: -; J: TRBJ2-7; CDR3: CASTLTRQGRHEQYF; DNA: TGTGCCAGCACCCTGACCCGGCAGGGGCGGCACGAGCAGTACTTC
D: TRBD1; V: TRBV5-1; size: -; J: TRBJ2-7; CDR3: CASRPGTGGLEQYF; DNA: TGCGCCAGCCGTCCCGGGACAGGGGGCCTCGAGCAGTACTTC
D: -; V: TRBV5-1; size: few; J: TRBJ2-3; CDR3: CASSLPAGRTDTQYF; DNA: TGCGCCAGCAGCTTACCCGCCGGCCGCACAGATACGCAGTATTTT
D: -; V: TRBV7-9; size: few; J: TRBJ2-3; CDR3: CASSSHSTEITDTQYF; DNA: TGTGCCAGCAGCTCCCACTCGACAGAGATCACAGATACGCAGTATTTT
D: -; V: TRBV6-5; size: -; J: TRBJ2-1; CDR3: CASSYSSRGQFF; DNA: TGTGCCAGCAGTTACTCTTCCAGGGGACAGTTCTTC
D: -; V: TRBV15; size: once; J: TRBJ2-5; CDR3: CATSRRTQTGTQYF; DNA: TGTGCCACCAGCAGGAGGACCCAAACTGGGACCCAGTACTTC
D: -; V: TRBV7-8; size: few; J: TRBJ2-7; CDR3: CASSLVGRGVDEQYF; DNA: TGTGCCAGCAGCTTAGTGGGCAGGGGTGTCGACGAGCAGTACTTC
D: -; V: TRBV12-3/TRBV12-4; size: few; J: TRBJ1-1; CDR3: CASSLVLSAEAFF; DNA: TGTGCCAGCAGTTTAGTTCTGAGCGCTGAAGCTTTCTTT
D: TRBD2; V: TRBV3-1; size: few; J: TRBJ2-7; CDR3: CASSQHPGLAGGASYEQYF; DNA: TGTGCCAGCAGCCAACACCCGGGACTAGCGGGGGGCGCCTCCTACGAGCAGTACTTC
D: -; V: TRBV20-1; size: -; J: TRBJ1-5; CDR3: CSARAGQNNQPQHF; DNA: TGCAGTGCTAGGGCTGGACAGAACAATCAGCCCCAGCATTTT
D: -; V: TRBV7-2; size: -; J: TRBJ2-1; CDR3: CASSLLGNSYNKQFF; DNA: TGTGCCAGCAGCTTACTGGGTAACTCCTACAATAAGCAGTTCTTC
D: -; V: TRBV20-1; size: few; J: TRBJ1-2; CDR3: CSARRTNRNYGYTF; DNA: TGCAGTGCTAGGCGCACCAATAGGAACTATGGCTACACCTTC
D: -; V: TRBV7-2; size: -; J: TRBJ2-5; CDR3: CASTHAGGNEQYF; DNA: TGTGCCAGCACCCACGCGGGCGGCAATGAGCAGTACTTC
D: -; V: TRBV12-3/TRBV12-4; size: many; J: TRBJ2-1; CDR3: CASSLNNEQFF; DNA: TGTGCCAGCAGTTTAAACAATGAGCAGTTCTTC
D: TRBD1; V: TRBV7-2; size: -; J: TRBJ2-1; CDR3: CASGLSGTVNNEQFF; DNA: TGTGCCAGCGGCTTATCGGGGACAGTCAACAATGAGCAGTTCTTC
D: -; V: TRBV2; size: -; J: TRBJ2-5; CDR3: CASSESLYQQYF; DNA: TGTGCCAGCAGTGAAAGTCTTTATCAGCAGTACTTC
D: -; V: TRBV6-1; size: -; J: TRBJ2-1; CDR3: CASSGQVYNEQFF; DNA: TGTGCCAGCAGTGGCCAGGTTTACAATGAGCAGTTCTTC
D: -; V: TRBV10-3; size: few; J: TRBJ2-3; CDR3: CAISGPGGGLADTQYF; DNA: TGTGCCATCAGTGGCCCAGGGGGGGGTTTGGCAGATACGCAGTATTTT
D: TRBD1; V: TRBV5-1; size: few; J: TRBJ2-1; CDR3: CSSSATGTGVTEQFF; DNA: TGCTCCAGCAGCGCAACCGGGACAGGGGTTACTGAGCAGTTCTTC
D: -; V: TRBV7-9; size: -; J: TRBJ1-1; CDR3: CASLLSAGQSNTEAFF; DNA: TGTGCCAGCCTCTTGAGTGCGGGGCAGTCAAACACTGAAGCTTTCTTT
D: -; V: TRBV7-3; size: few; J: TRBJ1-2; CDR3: CASSSTGEPYGYTF; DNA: TGTGCCAGCAGCTCGACGGGGGAACCCTATGGCTACACCTTC
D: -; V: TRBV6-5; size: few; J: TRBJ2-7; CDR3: CASSYSGDEQYF; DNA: TGTGCCAGCAGTTACTCGGGCGACGAGCAGTACTTC
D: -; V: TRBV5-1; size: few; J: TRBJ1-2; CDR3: CASSLLPGTDYGYTF; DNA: TGCGCCAGCAGCTTACTTCCCGGGACGGACTATGGCTACACCTTC
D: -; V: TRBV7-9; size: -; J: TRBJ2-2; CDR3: CASSPLTGINTGELFF; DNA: TGTGCCAGCAGCCCACTTACAGGAATTAACACCGGGGAGCTGTTTTTT
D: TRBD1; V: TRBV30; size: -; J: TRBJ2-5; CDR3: CACQQGGSETQYF; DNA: TGTGCCTGCCAACAGGGGGGCTCGGAGACCCAGTACTTC
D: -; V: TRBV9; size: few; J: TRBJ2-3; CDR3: CASFSIDTQYF; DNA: TGTGCCAGCTTCTCCATCGATACGCAGTATTTT
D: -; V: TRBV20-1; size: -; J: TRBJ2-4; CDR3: CSAPSPGREAKNIQYF; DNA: TGCAGTGCACCGAGCCCGGGGCGAGAGGCCAAAAACATTCAGTACTTC
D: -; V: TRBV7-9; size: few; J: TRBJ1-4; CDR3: CASSLGNEKLFF; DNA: TGTGCCAGCAGCTTGGGAAATGAAAAACTGTTTTTT
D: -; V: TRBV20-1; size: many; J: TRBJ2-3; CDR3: CSARLVSGTDTQYF; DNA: TGCAGTGCTAGATTAGTTAGCGGAACAGATACGCAGTATTTT
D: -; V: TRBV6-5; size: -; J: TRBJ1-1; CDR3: CASSYTGAILNTEAFF; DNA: TGTGCCAGCAGTTATACAGGTGCCATATTGAACACTGAAGCTTTCTTT
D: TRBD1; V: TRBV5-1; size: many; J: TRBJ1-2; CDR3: CASSFSGQGVYGYTF; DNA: TGCGCCAGCAGCTTCTCGGGACAGGGAGTCTATGGCTACACCTTC
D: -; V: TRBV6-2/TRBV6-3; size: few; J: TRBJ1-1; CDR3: CASSLSVIWDTEAFF; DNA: TGTGCCAGCAGCCTCTCCGTGATCTGGGACACTGAAGCTTTCTTT
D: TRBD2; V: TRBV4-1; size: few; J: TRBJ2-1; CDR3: CASSHVAGAPYNEQFF; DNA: TGCGCCAGCAGCCACGTAGCGGGGGCCCCCTACAATGAGCAGTTCTTC